The next 11 T cell receptor beta chains were all read from a single sample in a study of CD8 T cells in Susac syndrome. Random-hexamer reverse transcription was applied to roughly 0.5 to 1 ug RNA. TCRdb re-called the immunoSEQ multiplex PCR reads with MiXCR, one entry per CDR3 protein. The sample contains just over 80,000 distinct CDR3 sequences, around 94% of which appear only once. Sequenced material: CD8+ T cells from PBMCs. These receptors all stem from a human donor in good health.

The chain uses TRBV13 and TRBJ1-2; TRBD1 is a possible D gene (5 bases). The CDR3 consists of 16 residues. V lost 5 bases and J lost 0, with 16 bases in between. Looked up from germline, CDR1 is PRHDT and CDR2 is FYEKMQ (reference sequence). This CDR3 reads CASSQGRTWANYGYTF. The CDR3 DNA sequence: TGTGCCAGCAGCCAGGGACGGACCTGGGCTAACTATGGCTACACCTTC.

The genes are TRBV27 and TRBJ1-1; perhaps TRBD1 as D (6 bases). The germline V and J ends were trimmed by 6 bases and 0 bases, with 8 bases remaining between them. Germline assignment: CDR1 MNHEY and CDR2 SMNVEV (reference sequence). The CDR3 totals 13 residues. The CDR3 coding sequence is TGTGCCAGCAGGTGGACAGTGAACACTGAAGCTTTCTTT. Translating gives CASRWTVNTEAFF.

The chain has TRBV4-3 and TRBJ2-7; D remains unclear. Per germline, CDR1 LGHNA and CDR2 YSLEER. The CDR3 consists of 13 residues. The V and J ends lost 0 bases and 2 bases respectively, with 5 bases between them. CDR3 bases: TGCGCCAGCAGCCAAGATTCCACCTACGAGCAGTACTTC. Translated, it gives CASSQDSTYEQYF.

The chain links TRBV2 to TRBJ2-4, with TRBD1 identical over 7 bases. V trimming: 10 bases; J trimming: 6 bases; junction bases outside the gene matches: 9. CDR1 is SNHLY and CDR2 is FYNNEI in the germline V gene. The CDR3 has 13 residues. The CDR3 sequence: CAINSRTGNIQYF. As DNA, the CDR3 is TGTGCCATAAACTCACGGACAGGAAACATTCAGTACTTC.

This clonotype was observed once. The rearrangement uses TRBV6-5 and TRBJ1-1, with 7 bases matching TRBD1. Trimming removed 6 bases from V and 0 bases from J; junction bases left unmatched: 4. This CDR3 contains 14 residues. Germline V CDR1 and CDR2: MNHEY, SVGAGI. As DNA, the CDR3 is TGTGCCAGCAGCCAAACAGGGGTGAACACTGAAGCTTTCTTT. Its translation: CASSQTGVNTEAFF.

This clonotype was seen more than once but under ten times. This chain joins TRBV4-1 and TRBJ2-3; maybe TRBD2 (5 bases). Germline lookup yields CDR1 MGHRA and CDR2 YSYEKL. The V and J ends lost 4 bases and 0 bases respectively, with 11 bases between them. CDR3 size: 15 residues. The CDR3 reads CASSLRAVSTDTQYF. In DNA, the CDR3 is TGCGCCAGCAGCCTACGAGCGGTGAGCACAGATACGCAGTATTTT.

The J gene is TRBJ1-5, the V gene TRBV19; TRBD1 agrees at 8 bases. Trimming cost V 7 bases and J 1 base; bases outside gene matches: 6. The germline gives CDR1 LNHDA, CDR2 SQIVND (reference sequence). The CDR3 spans 15 residues. DNA for the CDR3: TGTGCCAGTAAGGACAGGGTGGGGAGCAATCAGCCCCAGCATTTT. This codes for CASKDRVGSNQPQHF.

V is TRBV4-1 and J is TRBJ2-7, with 8 bases that match TRBD1. Germline V gene lookup returns CDR1 MGHRA and CDR2 YSYEKL. The CDR3 is 15 residues long. Trimming removed 1 base from V and 4 bases from J; junction bases left unmatched: 6. The DNA for the CDR3 is TGCGCCAGCAGCCAAGTCGAGGACAGGGCTTACGAGCAGTACTTC. Translation gives CASSQVEDRAYEQYF.

A word on this clonotype: The junction shows a germline mismatch at one end, possibly a read error. The rearrangement uses TRBV9 and TRBJ2-1; maybe TRBD2 (6 bases). The CDR3 runs 12 residues. Germline CDR1 SGDLS, CDR2 YYNGEE. The CDR3 loop is CASSVAKGGRPF. The CDR3 DNA is TGTGCCAGCAGCGTAGCGAAGGGAGGCCGCCCTTTC.

The chain couples TRBV20-1 to TRBJ2-4; 15 bases align to TRBD2. Germline V gene sequence: CDR1 DFQATT, CDR2 SNEGSKA (reference sequence). The CDR3 extends over 16 amino acids. V lost 4 bases, J lost 7 bases, and 8 bases stayed unmatched. The CDR3 region is CSATGLAGGRQNIQYF. The DNA of the CDR3 is TGCAGTGCTACCGGACTAGCGGGGGGGAGACAGAACATTCAGTACTTC.

This clonotype was found once. The gene calls are TRBV9 and TRBJ2-1; 7 nucleotides line up with TRBD1. V lost 6 bases and J lost 0; bases outside the gene matches: 18. This CDR3 is 19 amino acids long. Germline loops: CDR1 SGDLS, CDR2 YYNGEE. The CDR3 sequence: CASKMSCMSRDSSYNEQFF. As DNA, the CDR3 is TGTGCCAGCAAGATGTCATGTATGAGCCGGGACAGCTCCTACAATGAGCAGTTCTTC. The complete variable domain, with remaining parts taken from reference TRBV9 and TRBJ2-1, reads DSGVTQTPKHLITATGQRVTLRCSPRSGDLSVYWYQQSLDQGLQFLIQYYNGEERAKGNILERFSAQQFPDLHSELNLSSLELGDSALYFCASKMSCMSRDSSYNEQFFGPGTRLTVL.